This TCR beta chain is drawn from a study of response to subunit inactivated influenza vaccine. One entry per CDR3 protein results from TCRdb running MiXCR on the RT-PCR reads. The profile covers hundreds of thousands of distinct CDR3 sequences, with approximately 15% appearing a single time and 5.5% to 8% taken by the ten largest. Whole-study results and caveats: Authors suggested seasonal influenza vaccinations each recruit few new T cells.

V lost 7 bases and J lost 7, with 10 bases in between. The CDR3 covers 12 residues. Germline loops: CDR1 SEHNR, CDR2 FQNEAQ (reference sequence). This clonotype was counted a few times. Antigen: not known. This chain joins TRBV7-9 and TRBJ1-4; unclear D gene. The receptor was derived from a man aged 45-65 years who received an inactivated influenza vaccine. The sequenced sample was PBMCs from blood, obtained less than 15 days before vaccination. CDR3 protein: CASTWRGEKLFF. Written as DNA, the CDR3 is TGTGCCAGCACCTGGCGAGGTGAAAAACTGTTTTTT.